Below, 26 T cell receptor beta chains from the same sample are listed, as sequenced in a study of blood T cell repertoires in COVID-19. Method: immunoSEQ multiplex PCR; TCRdb's copy keeps in-frame clones and lacks some. The table includes 65,000 to 95,000 clones, under 80% detected once. Source material: peripheral blood. These receptors came from a human donor in a cohort sampled during active COVID-19.

This clone was seen more than once but under ten times. CDR3 residues: CASSLRENTEAFF. The CDR3, as DNA: TGTGCCAGCAGTTTGAGGGAGAACACTGAAGCTTTCTTT. The chain links TRBV27 to TRBJ1-1; D remains ambiguous. Trimming cost V 3 bases and J 1 base, with 6 bases left between them. The germline V gene has CDR1 MNHEY and CDR2 SMNVEV (reference sequence). The CDR3 contains 13 residues.

The CDR3 nucleotides are TGTGCCAGCAGCCTCCCGGGACAGGATCGGTACGAGCAGTACGTC. Translating it yields CASSLPGQDRYEQYV. The rearrangement links TRBV7-2 to TRBJ2-7, with TRBD1 identical over 8 bases. CDR1 is SGHTA and CDR2 is FQGNSA in the germline V gene. The CDR3 length is 15 residues. V was pared by 5 bases and J by 4 bases, with 10 bases of the junction left unmatched.

This chain links TRBV5-1 with TRBJ1-6; D not resolved. V lost 0 bases and J lost 8, with 9 bases in between. This CDR3 has 14 amino acids. Per the germline V gene, CDR1 is SGHRS and CDR2 is YFSETQ. CDR3: CASSLVGADSPLHF. The CDR3 bases are TGCGCCAGCAGCTTGGTGGGAGCAGATTCACCCCTCCACTTT.

The chain combines TRBV29-1 with TRBJ1-2; TRBD1 might be the D (5 bases). Germline lookup yields CDR1 SQVTM and CDR2 ANQGSEA. Trimming took off 1 base at V and 5 bases at J, with 14 bases between the two ends. The CDR3 has 14 amino acids. The DNA for the CDR3 is TGCAGCGTTGAAGGAGGAGGGGTCCCTTATGGCTACACCTTC. Its protein product is CSVEGGGVPYGYTF.

Comments on this clone: This specimen includes other DNA sequences encoding the same CDR3. The chain is built from TRBV4-2 and TRBJ2-7; weak D call: TRBD2 (6 bases). Germline V lookup: CDR1 LGHNA, CDR2 YNFKEQ. Between the trimmed V and J ends, which lost 1 base and 4 bases, there was a span of 8 bases. This CDR3 contains 13 residues. Written as DNA, the CDR3 is TGTGCCAGCAGCCAAGTGGGAGGTTACGAGCAGTACTTC. Protein: CASSQVGGYEQYF.

This chain uses TRBV7-8 with TRBJ2-7, with D possibly TRBD2 on 6 matching bases. This CDR3 region has 13 residues. In germline, CDR1 is SGHVS, CDR2 FQNEAQ. The V gene lost 0 bases and the J gene lost 3 bases, with 6 bases spanning the gap. CDR3 residues: CASSLAEGYEQYV. The CDR3 DNA sequence: TGTGCCAGCAGCTTAGCGGAGGGCTACGAGCAGTACGTC.

The chain links TRBV7-9 to TRBJ1-2; 8 bases align to TRBD1. Germline V gives CDR1 SEHNR, CDR2 FQNEAQ (reference sequence). The CDR3 runs 16 residues. The ends lost 3 bases at V and 6 bases at J; junction bases unmatched: 12. CDR3 region: CASSFTWTGKGDGYTF. The CDR3 DNA reads TGTGCCAGCAGCTTTACATGGACAGGGAAGGGAGATGGCTACACCTTC.

V is TRBV7-9 and J is TRBJ2-3, with D possibly TRBD1 on 6 matching bases. Germline-derived CDR1 and CDR2 are SEHNR and FQNEAQ (reference sequence). There are 18 residues in the CDR3. The V gene lost 6 bases and the J gene lost 2 bases, with 24 bases spanning the gap. The CDR3 reads CASSPLRGLTGNTDTQYF. The CDR3 nucleotides read TGTGCCAGCAGTCCCCTGCGAGGGCTCACAGGGAACACAGATACGCAGTATTTT. Supplemented by reference TRBV7-9 and TRBJ2-3, the full variable domain reads DTGVSQNPRHKITKRGQNVTFRCDPISEHNRLYWYRQTLGQGPEFLTYFQNEAQLEKSRLLSDRFSAERPKGSFSTLEIQRTEQGDSAMYLCASSPLRGLTGNTDTQYFGPGTRLTVL.

The V gene is TRBV27, the J gene TRBJ2-3, with a tentative D call TRBD1 (6 bases). V gave up 7 bases and J gave up 2 bases, with 16 bases separating them. The germline V gene encodes CDR1 MNHEY and CDR2 SMNVEV (reference sequence). CDR3 length: 15 amino acids. Here the CDR3 DNA reads TGTGCCAGCACCCTTTCAAGGGGGTACACAGATACGCAGTATTTT. Amino acid sequence: CASTLSRGYTDTQYF.

The chain recombines TRBV2 with TRBJ2-7, with TRBD1 identical over 9 bases. V was pared by 5 bases and J by 5 bases, with 7 bases of the junction left unmatched. There are 14 residues in the CDR3. From germline, CDR1 is SNHLY and CDR2 FYNNEI. For the CDR3, the DNA is TGTGCCAGCAGTCCCGACAGGGGGTATGACGAGCAGTACGTC. Translating it yields CASSPDRGYDEQYV.

This clone was observed at least ten times. The chain is built from TRBV6-5 and TRBJ1-5; 9 bases map to TRBD1. The V and J ends lost 5 bases and 4 bases, in that order; junction bases with no gene match: 3. Germline loops: CDR1 MNHEY, CDR2 SVGAGI. CDR3 size: 14 residues. CDR3: CASSQGQGNQPQHF. The CDR3 bases are TGTGCCAGCAGTCAGGGACAGGGAAATCAGCCCCAGCATTTT.

This clone was counted between two and nine times. The rearrangement links TRBV29-1 to TRBJ2-1, with 7 nucleotides matching TRBD1. The CDR3 loop spans 13 amino acids. Germline V gene data show CDR1 as SQVTM and CDR2 as ANQGSEA. The CDR3 is CLYRGNLYNEQFF. CDR3 DNA sequence: TGCTTATACAGGGGCAACCTATACAATGAGCAGTTCTTC.

This clone was counted many times. The chain joins TRBV28 to TRBJ2-1; D remains unclear. V lost 2 bases, J lost 8 bases, and 4 bases lay in between. The CDR3 is 11 amino acids. Germline V gene sequence: CDR1 MDHEN, CDR2 SYDVKM. CDR3 region: CASSLIDEQFF. For the CDR3, the DNA is TGTGCCAGCAGTTTAATAGATGAGCAGTTCTTC.

The chain has TRBV2 and TRBJ1-1, with D perhaps TRBD1 (5 bases). Germline CDR1 reads SNHLY; CDR2 reads FYNNEI. Trimming removed 7 bases at V and 0 bases at J, with 9 bases between. CDR3 length: 13 residues. CDR3 DNA sequence: TGTGCCAGCACGGCAGGGTTGAACACTGAAGCTTTCTTT. It encodes CASTAGLNTEAFF.

This clone was counted a few times. The chain links TRBV2 to TRBJ2-3; D perhaps matches TRBD2 (5 bases). The CDR3 consists of 15 residues. V was pared by 8 bases and J by 0 bases, with 15 bases between. Germline V CDR1 and CDR2: SNHLY, FYNNEI. CDR3: CASEGGFASTDTQYF. CDR3 DNA: TGTGCCAGCGAGGGCGGTTTCGCTAGCACAGATACGCAGTATTTT.

In DNA form, the CDR3 reads TGTGCCAGCAGTCCCCGACAGGGGGCTGGCTATGGCTACACCTTC. Protein product: CASSPRQGAGYGYTF. V gene TRBV6-6 combines with J gene TRBJ1-2, with 10 bases aligning to TRBD1. Looked up from germline, CDR1 is MNHNY and CDR2 is SVGAGI (reference sequence). Trimming cost V 5 bases and J 4 bases; bases outside gene matches: 7. The CDR3 covers 15 residues.

This sequence joins TRBV9 and TRBJ1-4; 8 bases align to TRBD1. Germline assignment: CDR1 SGDLS and CDR2 YYNGEE. V lost 3 bases to trimming and J lost 3 bases; unmatched junction nucleotides: 4. The CDR3 consists of 15 residues. The CDR3 DNA follows: TGTGCCAGCAGCGCCGAACAGGGGGCTAATGAAAAACTGTTTTTT. It codes for CASSAEQGANEKLFF.

The V and J genes are TRBV28 and TRBJ2-5; 8 bases are a match to TRBD2. The CDR3 extends over 15 amino acids. V gave up 3 bases and J gave up 0 bases; unmatched junction bases: 3. Germline CDR1 reads MDHEN; CDR2 reads SYDVKM. The DNA for the CDR3 is TGTGCCAGCAGTTTTCTACTAGCGGACCAAGAGACCCAGTACTTC. Translated, it gives CASSFLLADQETQYF.

The rearrangement links TRBV12-5 to TRBJ2-2; D is possibly TRBD1 (6 bases). The length of the CDR3 is 16 residues. Trimming removed 1 base at V and 4 bases at J, with 13 bases between. Germline V CDR1 and CDR2: LGHNT, FRNRAP. CDR3 sequence (DNA): TGTGCTAGTGGTTTGGACACAGGGTACGGCACCGGGGAGCTGTTTTTT. It is translated as CASGLDTGYGTGELFF.

This clone came up a few times. The V gene is TRBV28, the J gene TRBJ1-5; D gene ambiguous. Trimming took off 6 bases at V and 3 bases at J, with 9 bases between the two ends. Germline lookup yields CDR1 MDHEN and CDR2 SYDVKM. The CDR3 is 13 amino acids. The chain's CDR3 is CASSLTVNQPQHF. DNA for the CDR3: TGTGCCAGCAGCCTTACAGTCAATCAGCCCCAGCATTTT.

Written as DNA, the CDR3 is TGCGCCAGCAGCCAAGTCGACAGGGCAGAGACCCAGTACTTC. This codes for CASSQVDRAETQYF. The V and J genes are TRBV4-1 and TRBJ2-5, with 7 bases lining up with TRBD1. The V gene's germline CDR1 is MGHRA and CDR2 YSYEKL. V lost 1 base, J lost 4 bases, and 3 bases stayed unmatched. The CDR3 spans 14 residues.

The table lists this clone with a few counts. This chain uses TRBV10-1 with TRBJ2-2; TRBD1 aligns across 9 bases. Germline values: CDR1 WNHNN, CDR2 SYGVQD (reference sequence). V lost 5 bases to trimming and J lost 7 bases; unmatched junction nucleotides: 5. There are 14 residues in the CDR3. CDR3 sequence: CASSRTGAVGELFF. CDR3 nucleotides: TGCGCCAGCAGTCGGACAGGGGCGGTCGGGGAGCTGTTTTTT.

The sample holds many counts of this clone. The chain links TRBV29-1 to TRBJ2-2, with 7 bases that match TRBD1. The CDR3 is 14 amino acids. Losses at the gene ends were 6 bases for V and 4 bases for J; bases not matched to a gene: 8. Germline V gene sequence: CDR1 SQVTM, CDR2 ANQGSEA. CDR3 loop: CSVQQGYGTGELFF. CDR3 in DNA: TGCAGCGTCCAACAGGGGTATGGCACCGGGGAGCTGTTTTTT.

This chain links TRBV19 with TRBJ1-5; 11 bases fit TRBD1. The CDR3 has 17 amino acids. Germline loops: CDR1 LNHDA, CDR2 SQIVND (reference sequence). V gave up 0 bases and J gave up 6 bases; unmatched junction bases: 7. CDR3 sequence: CASSIDPRDRGFQPQHF. DNA for the CDR3: TGTGCCAGTAGTATAGATCCCCGGGACAGGGGGTTTCAGCCCCAGCATTTT. The full variable domain, with the rest looked up from reference TRBV19 and TRBJ1-5, is DGGITQSPKYLFRKEGQNVTLSCEQNLNHDAMYWYRQDPGQGLRLIYYSQIVNDFQKGDIAEGYSVSREKKESFPLTVTSAQKNPTAFYLCASSIDPRDRGFQPQHFGDGTRLSIL.

The chain is built from TRBV6-5 and TRBJ1-2; 7 nucleotides line up with TRBD1. V gave up 7 bases and J gave up 4 bases; unmatched junction bases: 6. Per the germline V gene, CDR1 is MNHEY and CDR2 is SVGAGI. This CDR3 spans 13 amino acids. In nucleotides, the CDR3 is TGTGCCAGCATAGACAGGGCCTCCTATGGCTACACCTTC. Its protein is CASIDRASYGYTF.

The chain's CDR3 is CASSLASLAYNEQFF. For the CDR3, the DNA is TGTGCCAGCAGCTTAGCCAGTCTGGCTTACAATGAGCAGTTCTTC. The chain is built from TRBV7-2 and TRBJ2-1; no clear D gene. The CDR3 is 15 amino acids. CDR1 and CDR2 from the germline V gene are SGHTA and FQGNSA. Trimming took off 0 bases at V and 4 bases at J, with 10 bases between the two ends.